This paragraph reports one T cell receptor beta chain. This sample was included in a study of T cells expressing NK-cell markers. In the study overall: The authors derived TCR beta repertoires from sorted CD3+CD56+NKG2C+, CD3+CD56+NKG2C- and CD3+CD56-NKG2C+ T cells. In the group of eight sequenced donors, seven were HCMV-seropositive and one was seronegative.

For each CDR3 protein, TCRdb gives one entry from its re-call of the 5' RACE reads, without DNA. This listing includes some 600,000 distinct CDR3 sequences. CDR3 length: 11 residues. Looked up from germline, CDR1 is SQVTM and CDR2 is ANQGSEA. This TCR derives from a man between 18 and 29 years old in good health. Sequences were obtained from blood T cells: a sorted CD56 or NKG2C T cell subset, CD4+ or CD8+ T cells, or bulk PBMC T cells (not recorded which). The genes are TRBV29-1 and TRBJ1-1; TCRdb returns TRBD1, unconfirmable since there is no DNA. This CDR3 reads CSGFVQSGAFF.